Below, 29 T cell receptor beta chains from the same sample are listed, as sequenced in a study of blood T cells in healthy people across ages. For the second PCR, which ran for 7 to 11 cycles, a sample-barcoded 5' primer and a J-beta primer mix were used. Via MiXCR, TCRdb re-called the 5' RACE reads, giving one row per CDR3 protein. The sample carries approximately 780,000 distinct CDR3 sequences, about a quarter recorded once. These records were also assigned to another study, of T cells of mothers and their children.

Sequences were obtained from blood. Receptor source: a boy between 5 and 17 years old in good health.

The CDR3 DNA follows: TGTGCCACCAGTGATTCCGGGACTAGCGCCAACAATGAGCAGTTCTTC. Amino acids: CATSDSGTSANNEQFF. The chain carries TRBV24-1 and TRBJ2-5, with TRBD2 matching over 10 bases. TRBJ2-1 explains the end of the DNA better; the J call may be wrong. This CDR3 is built from 16 residues. The germline V gene encodes CDR1 KGHDR and CDR2 SFDVKD.

The chain recombines TRBV3-1 with TRBJ2-5; D perhaps matches TRBD2 (5 bases). V was pared by 0 bases and J by 7 bases, with 15 bases between. The CDR3 runs to 15 residues. Germline CDR1 LGHDT, CDR2 YNNKEL (reference sequence). Written as DNA, the CDR3 is TGTGCCAGCAGCCAAGACTTCGGGGAATGGGTGACCCAGTACTTC. Amino acids: CASSQDFGEWVTQYF.

The gene calls are TRBV28 and TRBJ1-5; D is ambiguous. Germline V lookup: CDR1 MDHEN, CDR2 SYDVKM. Trimming removed 1 base from V and 7 bases from J, with 5 bases in between. This CDR3 has 12 residues. The CDR3: CASSLLVQPQHF. CDR3 DNA: TGTGCCAGCAGTTTATTGGTGCAGCCCCAGCATTTT. The whole variable domain, remainder taken from reference TRBV28 and TRBJ1-5, is DVKVTQSSRYLVKRTGEKVFLECVQDMDHENMFWYRQDPGLGLRLIYFSYDVKMKEKGDIPEGYSVSREKKERFSLILESASTNQTSMYLCASSLLVQPQHFGDGTRLSIL.

There are a few counts of this clonotype. The gene calls are TRBV20-1 and TRBJ2-1; a possible D gene is TRBD2 (6 bases). The J call is uncertain, as TRBJ2-7 better fits the DNA end. The CDR3 loop spans 14 amino acids. The germline gives CDR1 DFQATT, CDR2 SNEGSKA (reference sequence). The CDR3 loop is CSARWTKSSLEQYF. The CDR3, as DNA: TGCAGTGCTCGGTGGACTAAATCAAGTCTCGAGCAGTACTTC.

This chain uses TRBV12-3 or TRBV12-4 with TRBJ2-5; 8 bases line up with TRBD1. Trimming took 5 bases from V and 4 from J; bases not matched to a gene: 12. The CDR3 is 16 amino acids. The CDR3 region is CASSLRLGQGRETQYF. The CDR3 DNA follows: TGTGCCAGCAGTCTCAGGCTAGGACAGGGCAGAGAGACCCAGTACTTC.

The chain carries TRBV27 and TRBJ2-3; TRBD1 aligns across 7 bases. The CDR3 runs to 16 residues. V trimming: 5 bases; J trimming: 4 bases; junction bases outside the gene matches: 12. Germline V gene data show CDR1 as MNHEY and CDR2 as SMNVEV (reference sequence). The CDR3 DNA sequence: TGTGCCAGCAGTCCCCGTACGTTCGACAGGGCAGATACGCAGTATTTT. It encodes CASSPRTFDRADTQYF.

The J gene is TRBJ2-3, the V gene TRBV5-6; D gene unclear. Per germline, CDR1 SGHDT and CDR2 YYEEEE. The CDR3 runs to 13 residues. V was shortened by 0 bases and J by 4 bases, with 6 bases between the two germline ends. CDR3 sequence: CASSLVWADTQYF. In DNA, the CDR3 is TGTGCCAGCAGCTTGGTATGGGCAGATACGCAGTATTTT.

This clonotype was seen more than once but under ten times. Written as DNA, the CDR3 is TGTGCCAGCAGTTTAGGACAGCTTTCCGGCTACACCTTC. Translating it yields CASSLGQLSGYTF. The rearrangement uses TRBV28 and TRBJ1-2; weak D call: TRBD1 (6 bases). V was clipped by 2 bases and J by 8 bases, with 12 bases between them. The germline CDR1 and CDR2 sequences are MDHEN and SYDVKM. This CDR3 is built from 13 residues.

This chain joins TRBV30 and TRBJ1-6; D perhaps matches TRBD1 (5 bases). The CDR3 runs 12 residues. In germline, CDR1 is GTSNPN, CDR2 SVGIG (reference sequence). The ends were cut back, 6 bases at V and 6 bases at J, with 9 bases in the middle. For the CDR3, the DNA is TGTGCCTGCGCTGACAGTAATTCACCCCTCCACTTT. Amino acid sequence: CACADSNSPLHF.

J is TRBJ1-3 and V is TRBV4-1, with a weak D call TRBD1 (5 bases). Deletions cut 4 bases from V and 6 bases from J, with 19 bases between. Germline CDR1 is MGHRA and CDR2 is YSYEKL. This CDR3 region has 16 residues. The CDR3 region is CASSLQLGGRENTIYF. CDR3 sequence (DNA): TGCGCCAGCAGCCTGCAGTTGGGGGGGAGAGAAAACACCATATATTTT.

The V and J genes are TRBV5-1 and TRBJ2-7, with D tentatively TRBD2 (5 bases). V lost 3 bases, J lost 1 base, and 14 bases lay in between. CDR1 SGHRS and CDR2 YFSETQ come from the germline V gene. The CDR3 is 15 amino acids. CDR3 loop: CASSSAGLASYEQYF. In DNA form, the CDR3 reads TGCGCCAGCAGCTCGGCCGGATTAGCGTCCTACGAGCAGTACTTC.

This clonotype has a handful of counts. The chain links TRBV12-3 or TRBV12-4 to TRBJ1-4; D possibly corresponds to TRBD1 (5 bases). The V and J ends lost 8 bases and 3 bases respectively, with 13 bases between them. CDR3 size: 14 residues. CDR3 DNA sequence: TGTGCCAGCCAAGTGGGGGAGGCTAATGAAAAACTGTTTTTT. The encoded protein is CASQVGEANEKLFF.

This chain links TRBV12-3 or TRBV12-4 with TRBJ1-2; D call uncertain. This CDR3 is built from 13 residues. The ends were cut back, 5 bases at V and 8 bases at J, with 15 bases in the middle. The CDR3 region has the DNA TGTGCCAGCAGTATCACACCGGGGAACGGCTACACCTTC. It is translated as CASSITPGNGYTF.

V and J are TRBV19 and TRBJ2-5, with D perhaps matching TRBD2 (6 bases). The J call is doubtful: the DNA matches TRBJ2-7 better. Germline-derived CDR1 and CDR2 are LNHDA and SQIVND (reference sequence). The CDR3 runs to 11 residues. The CDR3 region is CASRRGFEQYF. The CDR3 region has the DNA TGTGCCAGTAGACGGGGGTTCGAGCAGTACTTC.

This chain joins TRBV29-1 and TRBJ1-1, with D possibly matching TRBD1 (6 bases). The V end was cut by 7 bases, the J end by 5 bases, with 14 bases between. CDR1 is SQVTM and CDR2 is ANQGSEA in the germline V gene. The CDR3 totals 12 residues. The CDR3 is CSGLQGGTEAFF. The CDR3 region has the DNA TGCAGCGGTTTACAGGGTGGGACTGAAGCTTTCTTT.

The V call is TRBV12-3 or TRBV12-4, the J call TRBJ1-5, with 7 bases fitting TRBD1. CDR3 length: 14 residues. The V and J ends lost 4 bases and 6 bases, in that order; junction bases with no gene match: 6. CDR3 region: CASSSQGKGQPQHF. CDR3 bases: TGTGCCAGCAGTTCACAGGGGAAGGGTCAGCCCCAGCATTTT.

There are a few counts of this clonotype. This chain links TRBV7-9 with TRBJ1-4; TRBD1 aligns across 9 bases. The CDR3 totals 17 residues. Trimming removed 5 bases from V and 8 bases from J; junction bases left unmatched: 15. Per the germline V gene, CDR1 is SEHNR and CDR2 is FQNEAQ (reference sequence). The DNA of the CDR3 is TGTGCCAGCAGCCCCGGACAGGGGAGGTTCATGGAGGAAAAACTGTTTTTT. Translation gives CASSPGQGRFMEEKLFF.

There are a few counts of this clonotype. V usage is TRBV29-1 and J usage is TRBJ1-4; no clear D gene. The CDR3 loop spans 10 amino acids. The V end lost 6 bases, the J end lost 8 bases, and 7 bases lay between the germline ends. CDR1 and CDR2 from the germline V gene are SQVTM and ANQGSEA. CDR3 DNA: TGCAGCGTAGAGAAAGAAAAACTGTTTTTT. Encoded protein: CSVEKEKLFF.

This clonotype appeared a few times. The V gene is TRBV21-1, the J gene TRBJ2-1. TRBV21-1 is reported as a pseudogene. The CDR3 extends over 17 amino acids. This CDR3 is CASSKFSRSSSYNEQFF. CDR3 DNA sequence: TGTGCCAGCAGCAAATTCTCCAGGTCGAGCTCCTACAATGAGCAGTTCTTC.

In regard to this clonotype: At one of its ends the junction is not consistent with the germline gene, which may arise from a read error. The chain carries TRBV7-8 and TRBJ2-1; D is possibly TRBD2 (7 bases). The CDR3 has 16 residues. Germline loops: CDR1 SGHVS, CDR2 FQNEAQ. CDR3 nucleotide sequence: TGTGCCAGCAGTAAAAGATGGGGGGGGGCCTACAATGAGCAGTTCTTT. Its protein product is CASSKRWGGAYNEQFF.

This clonotype was observed at least ten times. The chain uses TRBV29-1 and TRBJ1-4, with TRBD1 as a possible D gene (5 bases). Deletions cut 4 bases from V and 10 bases from J, with 22 bases between. The CDR3 has 15 amino acids. In germline, CDR1 is SQVTM, CDR2 ANQGSEA. The CDR3 nucleotides read TGCAGCGTTGTACTCCAGGGAGATATCGCACGAAAACTGTTTTTT. It translates to CSVVLQGDIARKLFF.

This clonotype showed up just a few times. The chain couples TRBV6-5 to TRBJ1-1; possible D gene TRBD1, 5 bases. The germline gives CDR1 MNHEY, CDR2 SVGAGI. The CDR3 totals 15 residues. Trimming left V 0 bases short and J 1 base short, with 9 bases between. CDR3 region: CASSYSGLGNTEAFF. For the CDR3, the DNA is TGTGCCAGCAGTTACTCGGGACTCGGGAACACTGAAGCTTTCTTT.

Here the CDR3 reads CASKSGINEKLFF. DNA of the CDR3: TGTGCCAGCAAGAGCGGGATTAATGAAAAACTGTTTTTT. The gene calls are TRBV2 and TRBJ1-4, with no clear D. CDR1 SNHLY and CDR2 FYNNEI come from the germline V gene. Trimming left V 7 bases short and J 4 bases short, with 10 bases between. The CDR3 covers 13 residues.

This chain uses TRBV29-1 with TRBJ1-1; TRBD1 matches 9 bases. The V gene's germline CDR1 is SQVTM and CDR2 ANQGSEA. CDR3 length equals 12 residues. The CDR3 sequence: CGGPGTGNEAFF. The CDR3 region has the DNA TGCGGCGGACCCGGGACAGGGAATGAAGCTTTCTTT.

The chain couples TRBV20-1 to TRBJ2-3, with 9 bases identical to TRBD2. The germline CDR1 and CDR2 sequences are DFQATT and SNEGSKA (reference sequence). Trimming removed 3 bases from V and 2 bases from J; junction bases left unmatched: 9. The CDR3 spans 16 residues. CDR3 protein: CSARGFSGGSTDTQYF. CDR3 nucleotides: TGCAGTGCTAGGGGGTTTAGCGGGGGTTCCACAGATACGCAGTATTTT.

The CDR3 protein is CASSLKGPPGELFF. CDR3 in DNA: TGTGCCAGCAGTTTAAAGGGTCCCCCCGGGGAGCTGTTTTTT. The chain uses TRBV27 and TRBJ2-2; D gene uncertain. Trimming took 2 bases from V and 6 from J, leaving 10 bases between them. Per the germline V gene, CDR1 is MNHEY and CDR2 is SMNVEV (reference sequence). This CDR3 is built from 14 residues.

V is TRBV7-3 and J is TRBJ2-5; 9 positions match TRBD1. CDR1 and CDR2 (germline): SGHTA, FQGTGA. V was pared by 5 bases and J by 2 bases, with 9 bases of the junction left unmatched. CDR3 size: 16 residues. CDR3 protein: CASSAPPGQGQETQYF. The CDR3 bases are TGTGCCAGCAGCGCCCCACCGGGACAGGGACAAGAGACCCAGTACTTC.

The chain has TRBV12-3 or TRBV12-4 and TRBJ2-1; 7 bases match TRBD2. V gave up 3 bases and J gave up 3 bases; unmatched junction bases: 2. There are 14 residues in the CDR3. The CDR3 spells CASSLAGVYNEQFF. DNA of the CDR3: TGTGCCAGCAGTTTGGCGGGGGTCTACAATGAGCAGTTCTTC.

V and J are TRBV2 and TRBJ1-4, with D perhaps TRBD1 (6 bases). Trimming left V 3 bases short and J 11 bases short, with 19 bases between. This CDR3 comprises 15 residues. Germline values: CDR1 SNHLY, CDR2 FYNNEI. CDR3 protein: CASSDVGGRVDKLFF. The CDR3 DNA sequence: TGTGCCAGCAGTGACGTCGGGGGGCGAGTCGATAAACTGTTTTTT. Variable domain in full (rest from reference TRBV2 and TRBJ1-4): EPEVTQTPSHQVTQMGQEVILRCVPISNHLYFYWYRQILGQKVEFLVSFYNNEISEKSEIFDDQFSVERPDGSNFTLKIRSTKLEDSAMYFCASSDVGGRVDKLFFGSGTQLSVL.